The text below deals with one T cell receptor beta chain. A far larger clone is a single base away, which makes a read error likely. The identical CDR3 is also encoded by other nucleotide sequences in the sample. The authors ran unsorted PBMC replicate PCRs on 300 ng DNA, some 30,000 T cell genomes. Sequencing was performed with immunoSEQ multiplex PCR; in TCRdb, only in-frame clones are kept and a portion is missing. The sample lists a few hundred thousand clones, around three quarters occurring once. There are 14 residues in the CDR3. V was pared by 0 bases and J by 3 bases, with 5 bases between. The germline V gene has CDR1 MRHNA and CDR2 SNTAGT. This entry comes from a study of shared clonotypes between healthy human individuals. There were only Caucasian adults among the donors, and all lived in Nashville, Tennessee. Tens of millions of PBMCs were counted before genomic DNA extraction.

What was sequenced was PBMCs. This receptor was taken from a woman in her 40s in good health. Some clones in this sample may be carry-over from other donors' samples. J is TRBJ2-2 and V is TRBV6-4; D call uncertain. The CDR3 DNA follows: TGTGCCAGCAGTGACTCGGGTCACACCGGGGAGCTGTTTTTT. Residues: CASSDSGHTGELFF.